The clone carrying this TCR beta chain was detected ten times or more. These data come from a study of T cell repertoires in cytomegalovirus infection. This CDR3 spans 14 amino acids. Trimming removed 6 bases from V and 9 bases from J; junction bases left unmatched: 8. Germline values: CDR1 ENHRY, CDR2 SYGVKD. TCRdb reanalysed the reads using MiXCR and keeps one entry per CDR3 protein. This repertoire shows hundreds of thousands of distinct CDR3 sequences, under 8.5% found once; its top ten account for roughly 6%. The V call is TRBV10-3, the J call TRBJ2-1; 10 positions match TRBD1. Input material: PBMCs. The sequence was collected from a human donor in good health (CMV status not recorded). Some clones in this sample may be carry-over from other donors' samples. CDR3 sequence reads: CAISEDRGGGEQFF. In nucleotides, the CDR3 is TGTGCCATCAGCGAGGACAGGGGGGGTGGTGAGCAGTTCTTC.